These 14 T cell receptor beta chains originate from one sample sequenced in a study of a mutant IDH1 vaccine in newly diagnosed glioma. Time point in this sample: baseline, week 1 (first vaccination visit). Treatment specified: pre-vaccination baseline after standard-of-care therapy. Using immunoSEQ multiplex PCR, the repertoire was profiled, and TCRdb retains in-frame clones only, with some absent. The repertoire includes about 92,000 clones, around four fifths of them detected once, and approximately 7.9% sits in the top ten. The starting material was PBMCs, obtained from a glioma patient treated with radiotherapy, temozolomide or both. The receptors here all came from a man in his forties or fifties with glioma.

This sequence joins TRBV21-1 and TRBJ2-7; the table gives TRBD1 as D, unverified against the DNA. TRBV21-1 is a pseudogene segment. The length of the CDR3 is 16 residues. The CDR3 nucleotides read TGTGCCAGCAGCAAAGTGGGGACAGAGAGCTCCTACGAGCAGTACTTC. The encoded protein is CASSKVGTESSYEQYF.

The chain links TRBV6-6 to TRBJ1-1, with D unresolved. This CDR3 has 13 amino acids. In germline, CDR1 is MNHNY, CDR2 SVGAGI (reference sequence). V dropped 2 bases and J dropped 2 bases, with 6 bases sitting between them. The CDR3 here is CASSYVANTEAFF. The CDR3 DNA follows: TGTGCCAGCAGTTACGTGGCAAACACTGAAGCTTTCTTT.

The rearrangement links TRBV4-1 to TRBJ1-6; perhaps TRBD1 as D (5 bases). CDR1 is MGHRA, CDR2 YSYEKL, per germline. V was shortened by 5 bases and J by 9 bases, with 14 bases between the two germline ends. The CDR3 loop spans 14 amino acids. The CDR3 DNA reads as TGCGCCAGCAGCACGGGACTCCACCTTTCACCCCTCCACTTT. Protein: CASSTGLHLSPLHF.

This clone has more than one count but fewer than ten. The chain uses TRBV5-1 and TRBJ2-5; D is possibly TRBD1 (5 bases). The V gene lost 7 bases and the J gene lost 5 bases, with 12 bases spanning the gap. CDR1 is SGHRS and CDR2 is YFSETQ in the germline V gene. The CDR3 length is 12 residues. CDR3 coding DNA: TGCGCCAGCGGCCCAGGGCAGGAGACCCAGTACTTC. Amino acids: CASGPGQETQYF.

The gene calls are TRBV5-4 and TRBJ2-1; 7 bases line up with TRBD1. The CDR3 consists of 14 residues. Per germline, CDR1 SGHNT and CDR2 YYREEE (reference sequence). Losses at the gene ends were 3 bases for V and 5 bases for J; bases not matched to a gene: 5. CDR3: CASSSGQDDNEQFF. In nucleotides, the CDR3 is TGTGCCAGCAGCTCCGGACAGGATGACAATGAGCAGTTCTTC.

This clone has only one observation. The chain employs TRBV10-2 and TRBJ2-1; D may be TRBD1 or TRBD2 (7 bases each). The germline CDR1 and CDR2 sequences are WSHSY and SAAADI. Deletions cut 6 bases from V and 0 bases from J, with 21 bases between. The CDR3 totals 18 residues. Written as DNA, the CDR3 is TGCGCCAGCAGGCAGGGGGAAGGGGGGGACGACTCCTACAATGAGCAGTTCTTC. The encoded protein is CASRQGEGGDDSYNEQFF.

The gene calls are TRBV28 and TRBJ1-5, with TRBD1 matching 8 bases. Germline V gene data show CDR1 as MDHEN and CDR2 as SYDVKM. This CDR3 comprises 13 residues. The CDR3 here is CAWGQGADQPQHF. The CDR3 bases are TGTGCTTGGGGGCAGGGGGCCGATCAGCCCCAGCATTTT.

The chain carries TRBV18 and TRBJ1-1, with TRBD1 matching over 7 bases. CDR1 is KGHSH and CDR2 is LQKENI in the germline V gene. Germline trimming cut 3 bases from V and 0 bases from J; bases unmatched to any gene: 4. The CDR3 totals 15 residues. The CDR3 DNA sequence: TGTGCCAGCTCACCTCCGGACAGGATGAACACTGAAGCTTTCTTT. It translates to CASSPPDRMNTEAFF.

As DNA, the CDR3 is TGTGCCAGCAGTGCCCCCGGGATTACCTACGAGCAGTACTTC. As protein: CASSAPGITYEQYF. The gene calls are TRBV27 and TRBJ2-7; maybe TRBD2 (5 bases). Trimming removed 5 bases at V and 2 bases at J, with 13 bases between. CDR1 is MNHEY and CDR2 is SMNVEV in the germline V gene (reference sequence). This CDR3 contains 14 residues.

This clone was counted between two and nine times. V is TRBV19 and J is TRBJ1-2, with D hard to call. V was trimmed by 6 bases and J by 5 bases, leaving 16 bases between them. Germline-derived CDR1 and CDR2 are LNHDA and SQIVND (reference sequence). This CDR3 has 14 amino acids. In DNA form, the CDR3 reads TGTGCCAGTAGCCCAACGGGGTGGGAATATGGCTACACCTTC. It encodes CASSPTGWEYGYTF.

This chain connects TRBV7-9 to TRBJ2-3, with D perhaps matching TRBD2 (5 bases). V was clipped by 5 bases and J by 9 bases, with 12 bases between them. CDR3 length: 12 residues. Germline V CDR1 and CDR2: SEHNR, FQNEAQ (reference sequence). As DNA, the CDR3 is TGTGCCAGCAGCCCCCCGGGCGGGACGCAGTATTTT. This encodes CASSPPGGTQYF.

In its sample, this clone was seen a few times. J is TRBJ1-5 and V is TRBV10-3; D is unresolved. From germline, CDR1 is ENHRY and CDR2 SYGVKD. V was pared by 0 bases and J by 11 bases, with 14 bases between. The CDR3 is 14 amino acids. CDR3: CAISESTGITTQHF. The CDR3 DNA follows: TGTGCCATCAGTGAGTCGACGGGGATTACAACCCAGCATTTT.

CDR3 in amino acids: CASSGTTGGGQPQHF. CDR3 in DNA: TGTGCCAGCAGTGGTACCACAGGGGGCGGTCAGCCCCAGCATTTT. V gene TRBV6-1 combines with J gene TRBJ1-5; TRBD1 matches 9 bases. V was clipped by 4 bases and J by 6 bases; unmatched bases: 7. CDR1 and CDR2 (germline): MNHNS, SASEGT. The CDR3 runs 15 residues.

With regard to this clone: One end of the junction does not line up with germline, which may come from a read error. The chain has TRBV7-7 and TRBJ1-1; D might be TRBD1 (5 bases). This CDR3 has 17 amino acids. Germline CDR1 SSHAT, CDR2 FNYEAQ (reference sequence). This CDR3 reads CASSLKTGRFVNTEAFF. For the CDR3, the DNA is TGTGCTAGCAGCTTAAAAACAGGAAGATTCGTGAACACTGAAGCTTTCTTT. The whole variable domain, filled in from reference TRBV7-7 and TRBJ1-1, reads GAGVSQSPRYKVTKRGQDVTLRCDPISSHATLYWYQQALGQGPEFLTYFNYEAQPDKSGLPSDRFSAERPEGSISTLTIQRTEQRDSAMYRCASSLKTGRFVNTEAFFGQGTRLTVV.